This T cell receptor (beta chain) was documented in a study of cytomegalovirus exposure and HLA in healthy donors. Study observations and caveats: Equally common other TCR beta chains were less clonally expanded than HLA-associated ones, a later analysis found.

PCR amplification relied on 60 Vbeta primers (plus 13 Jbeta primers). Assay used: immunoSEQ multiplex PCR; TCRdb lists only in-frame clones, some missing. The sample lists 100,000 to 150,000 clones, around 69% occurring once. The germline CDR1 and CDR2 sequences are SGHVS and FNYEAQ. The CDR3 consists of 15 residues. As for this clone: No antigen is known for it. Germline is not matched at one junction end, which may reflect a read error. Other DNA sequences in this sample translate to the same CDR3.

The gene calls are TRBV7-6 and TRBJ2-2; a weak D match, TRBD1 (6 bases). The source material was PBMCs. This TCR was recovered from a human donor in good health. The CDR3 here is CASSLTGNGAGELFF. CDR3 nucleotide sequence: TGCGCCAGCAGCCTCACAGGGAACGGCGCCGGGGAGCTGTTTTTT.